This passage covers 17 T cell receptor beta chains from one sample sequenced in a study of beta chain features in type 1 diabetes. Of the isolated RNA, all was reverse transcribed, and so the sequenced material was expressed TCRB transcripts. Libraries were prepared by immunoSEQ multiplex PCR; TCRdb keeps only in-frame clonotypes and omits some of them. The repertoire holds hundreds of thousands of clones, about 15% seen once, with approximately 6.7% in the top ten. Material: central memory CD4+ T cells from blood. The receptors derive from a man aged 25-40 years in good health.

The chain combines TRBV6-1 with TRBJ1-4; 7 nucleotides line up with TRBD1. CDR1 and CDR2 (germline): MNHNS, SASEGT. After removal of 2 bases from V and 7 bases from J, the junction contained 7 bases not matched to a gene. The CDR3 has 15 amino acids. The CDR3 region is CASSERDSRGEKLFF. CDR3 DNA: TGTGCCAGCAGTGAAAGGGACAGCCGGGGTGAAAAACTGTTTTTT.

This rearrangement joins TRBV7-2 to TRBJ2-1, with D unclear. Germline V gene data show CDR1 as SGHTA and CDR2 as FQGNSA. The V end lost 1 base, the J end lost 11 bases, and 9 bases lay between the germline ends. This CDR3 has 12 amino acids. CDR3 bases: TGTGCCAGCAGCTTAGTTCTAGGGAAGCAGTTCTTC. It specifies CASSLVLGKQFF.

The chain recombines TRBV19 with TRBJ1-2; perhaps TRBD1 as D (5 bases). This CDR3 region has 12 residues. The germline CDR1 and CDR2 sequences are LNHDA and SQIVND (reference sequence). V was trimmed by 7 bases and J by 3 bases, leaving 9 bases between them. This CDR3 is CASTIGDYGYTF. In DNA, the CDR3 is TGTGCCAGTACAATAGGGGACTATGGCTACACCTTC.

This clone turned up a few times. The chain recombines TRBV7-8 with TRBJ2-2; 9 nucleotides match TRBD2. The trim removed 1 base at V and 0 bases at J, leaving 6 bases unmatched. Germline V gene sequence: CDR1 SGHVS, CDR2 FQNEAQ. The CDR3 runs to 18 residues. CDR3: CASSLGPAGGPNTGELFF. The CDR3 DNA reads TGTGCCAGCAGCTTAGGCCCAGCGGGAGGCCCGAACACCGGGGAGCTGTTTTTT. Full variable domain (rest looked up from reference TRBV7-8 and TRBJ2-2): GAGVSQSPRYKVAKRGQDVALRCDPISGHVSLFWYQQALGQGPEFLTYFQNEAQLDKSGLPSDRFFAERPEGSVSTLKIQRTQQEDSAVYLCASSLGPAGGPNTGELFFGEGSRLTVL.

For this clone: Additional DNA sequences in this sample encode the identical CDR3. J is TRBJ2-5 and V is TRBV7-9, with 8 bases aligning to TRBD1. The ends lost 5 bases at V and 1 base at J; junction bases unmatched: 6. Germline V gives CDR1 SEHNR, CDR2 FQNEAQ (reference sequence). The length of the CDR3 is 15 residues. CDR3: CASSPGTGGQETQYF. The CDR3 DNA follows: TGTGCCAGCAGCCCAGGGACAGGAGGCCAAGAGACCCAGTACTTC.

The chain is built from TRBV11-3 and TRBJ2-5; D call uncertain. V was shortened by 1 base and J by 5 bases, with 11 bases between the two germline ends. CDR3 size: 14 residues. Germline CDR1 SGHNT, CDR2 YENEEA. CDR3 region: CASSLGWNGETQYF. Here the CDR3 DNA reads TGTGCCAGCAGCTTAGGTTGGAACGGGGAGACCCAGTACTTC.

This clone was found many times. The rearrangement joins TRBV2 to TRBJ2-1; 10 bases match TRBD2. CDR3 size: 14 residues. The germline V gene encodes CDR1 SNHLY and CDR2 FYNNEI. The J segment lost 6 bases and the V segment lost 6 bases, leaving 5 bases of the junction unmatched. The CDR3 coding sequence is TGTGCCAGCAGGGCCGGGACTAGCGCCAATGAGCAGTTCTTC. Translated, it gives CASRAGTSANEQFF.

This rearrangement joins TRBV6-5 to TRBJ2-2; D gene unclear. Deletions cut 6 bases from V and 5 bases from J, with 13 bases between. The CDR3 runs to 14 residues. In germline, CDR1 is MNHEY, CDR2 SVGAGI. The CDR3 loop reads CASSPVLGTGELFF. The CDR3 nucleotides read TGTGCCAGCAGCCCCGTCTTAGGGACCGGGGAGCTGTTTTTT.

V gene TRBV7-2 combines with J gene TRBJ2-7; D remains unclear. The CDR3 has 13 amino acids. The ends were cut back, 0 bases at V and 6 bases at J, with 9 bases in the middle. Germline V gene data show CDR1 as SGHTA and CDR2 as FQGNSA. The CDR3 loop reads CASSLASDREQYV. For the CDR3, the DNA is TGTGCCAGCAGCTTAGCCTCGGATCGCGAGCAGTACGTC.

The chain is built from TRBV7-8 and TRBJ2-3; 9 bases agree with TRBD1. V dropped 6 bases and J dropped 4; count of bases not matched to a gene: 8. Germline V CDR1 and CDR2: SGHVS, FQNEAQ. The CDR3 consists of 15 residues. Here the CDR3 reads CASRGPGQGPDTQYF. CDR3 in DNA: TGTGCCAGCAGGGGACCGGGACAGGGACCAGATACGCAGTATTTT. Complete variable domain (other parts from reference TRBV7-8 and TRBJ2-3): GAGVSQSPRYKVAKRGQDVALRCDPISGHVSLFWYQQALGQGPEFLTYFQNEAQLDKSGLPSDRFFAERPEGSVSTLKIQRTQQEDSAVYLCASRGPGQGPDTQYFGPGTRLTVL.

This rearrangement joins TRBV2 to TRBJ2-3; TRBD2 matches 14 bases. The CDR3 covers 16 residues. Germline CDR1 and CDR2: SNHLY and FYNNEI. V lost 9 bases to trimming and J lost 1 base; unmatched junction nucleotides: 6. The CDR3 here is CARTMGLAGGTDTQYF. In DNA form, the CDR3 reads TGTGCCAGGACAATGGGACTAGCGGGGGGCACAGATACGCAGTATTTT. Supplemented by reference TRBV2 and TRBJ2-3, the full variable domain reads EPEVTQTPSHQVTQMGQEVILRCVPISNHLYFYWYRQILGQKVEFLVSFYNNEISEKSEIFDDQFSVERPDGSNFTLKIRSTKLEDSAMYFCARTMGLAGGTDTQYFGPGTRLTVL.

This clone was counted many times. The CDR3 region is CASSRLAGVLNEQFF. The CDR3 bases are TGTGCCAGCAGTCGACTAGCGGGAGTTCTCAATGAGCAGTTCTTC. The genes are TRBV27 and TRBJ2-1, with TRBD2 matching over 12 bases. Unmatched junction bases numbered 5, after V lost 5 bases and J lost 6 bases. Per the germline V gene, CDR1 is MNHEY and CDR2 is SMNVEV (reference sequence). CDR3 length equals 15 residues.

This clone was picked up a small number of times. The rearrangement links TRBV5-4 to TRBJ1-1, with 7 bases matching TRBD1. The CDR3 spans 16 residues. Per germline, CDR1 SGHNT and CDR2 YYREEE (reference sequence). V shed 4 bases and J 1 base; nucleotides not matched to a gene: 10. For the CDR3, the DNA is TGTGCCAGCAGCCACAGACAGGGCCGGGGGAACACTGAAGCTTTCTTT. It specifies CASSHRQGRGNTEAFF.

This clone was counted at least ten times. The rearrangement links TRBV11-2 to TRBJ1-3; D unresolved. Looked up from germline, CDR1 is SGHAT and CDR2 is FQNNGV. Trimming removed 5 bases at V and 0 bases at J, with 5 bases between. The CDR3 is 13 amino acids. This chain's CDR3 is CASSPNSGNTIYF. The CDR3 bases are TGTGCCAGCAGCCCCAACTCTGGAAACACCATATATTTT.

Regarding this clone: Other DNA sequences from this sample encode an identical CDR3 as well. The chain recombines TRBV11-2 with TRBJ1-1; 8 nucleotides align to TRBD1. The CDR3 is 13 residues long. V lost 6 bases, J lost 3 bases, and 3 bases stayed unmatched. In germline, CDR1 is SGHAT, CDR2 FQNNGV. The CDR3 protein is CASRQGADTEAFF. CDR3 sequence (DNA): TGTGCCAGCAGGCAGGGGGCGGACACTGAAGCTTTCTTT.

This clone occurred a few times. The chain recombines TRBV30 with TRBJ1-5, with D perhaps TRBD1 (6 bases). The CDR3 has 14 residues. V lost 5 bases and J 2 bases, leaving 13 bases between the germline ends. CDR1 GTSNPN and CDR2 SVGIG come from the germline V gene (reference sequence). CDR3 in DNA: TGTGCCTGGGCAGGGGTTATGGGCAATCAGCCCCAGCATTTT. Translated: CAWAGVMGNQPQHF.

Of note for this clone: One end of the junction does not line up with germline, which may come from a read error. Other nucleotide sequences in the sample specify the same CDR3. V is TRBV9 and J is TRBJ1-2; D unresolved. The germline V gene encodes CDR1 SGDLS and CDR2 YYNGEE. This CDR3 has 13 amino acids. Here the CDR3 reads CASSVDRNYGYTF. The CDR3 DNA reads TGTGCCAGCAGTGTAGACCGTAACTATGGCTACACCTTC.